The sequence of this TCR beta chain was determined in a study of OX40 agonist ivuxolimab in advanced cancers. Findings of the study overall: Both blood CD4+ and CD8+ T cells showed clonal growth by week 6 at 0.1 to 3.0 mg/kg.

Prior autoimmune disease or systemic immunosuppression barred patients. Regarding this clone: Its matching antigen is unknown.

Assay: immunoSEQ multiplex PCR; the TCRdb copy retains only in-frame clones and omits some. The data hold around 53,000 clones, with 88% observed a single time. Deletions cut 6 bases from V and 5 bases from J, with 23 bases between. Germline CDR1 reads LNHDA; CDR2 reads SQIVND (reference sequence). The CDR3 extends over 17 amino acids. This sequence was found in an adult with an advanced solid tumor such as melanoma, head and neck, liver or kidney cancer. This chain connects TRBV19 to TRBJ2-4; D may be TRBD1 or TRBD2 (5 bases each). The starting material was CD4+ or CD8+ T cells sorted from blood, obtained in a trial of the OX40 agonist ivuxolimab. The CDR3, as DNA: TGTGCCAGTAGAAGAGGGTCGACAGATGTGGGCCAAAACATTCAGTACTTC. Translating gives CASRRGSTDVGQNIQYF.